This TCR beta chain appears in the sequencing data of a study of T cells in Graves' hyperthyroidism and ophthalmopathy. Study observations and caveats: Patients with ophthalmopathy were separated from those with stable hyperthyroidism by a 13 V-J model. Most thyroid clonotypes expanded above 0.001 appeared in blood too.

As regards this clonotype: Its specificity is unknown.

Uncontrolled infection, other autoimmune disease, pregnancy or lactation disqualified patients from enrolment. Fresh peripheral blood, 7.5 to 10 ml, was the source of the PBMCs. RNA transcripts served as the template for amplifying TCR beta CDR3 regions. The HTBI primer set was used in a first-round RT-PCR of the TCR CDR3. From the multiplex PCR reads, TCRdb called clonotypes with MiXCR, one entry per CDR3 protein. The sample includes 450,000 to 650,000 distinct CDR3 sequences, 17% seen only once; the top ten take around 17%. Per the germline V gene, CDR1 is MNHEY and CDR2 is SVGAGI. V lost 0 bases and J lost 9, with 15 bases in between. The CDR3 runs to 15 residues.

The clonotype originates from a woman aged 18 to 35 with Graves' ophthalmopathy. Sequencing was done on a sample of blood. The chain is built from TRBV6-5 and TRBJ2-1; D is possibly TRBD2 (6 bases). The CDR3 bases are TGTGCCAGCAGTTACTCCGGGGGAGTGGGGGGTGAGCAGTTCTTC. Protein: CASSYSGGVGGEQFF.